The text below deals with one T cell receptor beta chain. Its specific antigen is unknown. Base qualities are not recorded, but no much larger clone differs from it by a single base. The sample comes from a study of blood T cell repertoires in COVID-19 (dated by TCRdb to 2020 to 2022). General notes on the study: The collaborator samples originated in the United States, Italy and Spain and spanned the acute and convalescent phases of COVID-19. The material from the prospective study consisted of cDNA or gDNA derived from T cells, B-cell-depleted T cells, or PBMCs. The repertoires were made available in a free public database intended to serve as a resource for research on the immune response to SARS-CoV-2. The sample metadata nearly always contained a de-identified subject ID, COVID-19 status, age in years and sex. The dataset comprised deeply sampled blood TCRbeta repertoires from subjects exposed to, actively infected with, or recovered from COVID-19. The samples were drawn from the first 160 participants of the ongoing ImmuneRACE study and from 950 to 1,500 subjects provided by 6 global collaborators. HLA class I and class II types, where available, came from metadata supplied by the sample provider rather than from assay-based typing. Beyond this particular receptor, the publication reports: Clinical and demographic metadata were provided uncurated, with the amount varying by source and participant.

The germline V gene (reference sequence) sets CDR1 to LGHDT and CDR2 to YNNKEL. CDR3 length: 12 amino acids, cysteine to phenylalanine. Kept here is only the CDR3 DNA, which spans 36 bases and is read in frame from base 1. Trimming takes 1 base from V and 7 bases from J, and the germline ends sit 7 bases apart. Enrolling through a virtual design, the prospective study's participants ranged in age from roughly 18 to 100 years and lived across about two dozen United States geographic areas. To assign participants to cohorts, the prospective study relied on clinical history that participants themselves reported in a screening survey and a study questionnaire. In the prospective study, mobile phlebotomists collected whole blood, serum and a nasopharyngeal or oropharyngeal swab from each participant. Additional blood draws and questionnaires over an approximately 2-month period could optionally be provided by prospective study participants. Before DNA extraction, prospective study blood samples were shipped either frozen or at room temperature.

TCRbeta CDR3 regions were amplified from genomic DNA by means of the immunoSEQ Assay, a bias-controlled multiplex PCR. In the paper's pipeline: Nucleated cell counts per sample were estimated from amplification of reference gene primers within the assay. To quantify the absolute abundance of each unique TCRbeta CDR3 rearrangement, sequence reads were collapsed and filtered. For each sample, productive Simpson clonality was calculated by taking the square root of Simpson's diversity index across productive rearrangements. TCRdb limited this immuneACCESS table to in-frame rearrangements with V and J called. A share of clones is missing; checked studies link under half to unresolved V genes, and the rest is unexplained. That table is the source of V, J and clone size, and D and trimming were worked out from the DNA. Present in this sample are a few hundred thousand clones, roughly nine tenths of which were seen just once. Of the sample, more than 1% falls within the top ten clones.

The TCR originated in a human donor in a cohort exposed to, infected with or recovered from COVID-19 (not recorded which). The donor label of this sample is uncertain. Input material: PBMCs or T cells enriched from blood (not recorded which). The rearrangement joined TRBV3-1 (or the pseudogene TRBV3-2) to TRBJ2-5; possibly the D gene is TRBD1, per 5 matching bases. The nucleotides read TGTGCCAGCAGCCAAGGGGGCGGGACCCAGTACTTC. It is translated as CASSQGGGTQYF.